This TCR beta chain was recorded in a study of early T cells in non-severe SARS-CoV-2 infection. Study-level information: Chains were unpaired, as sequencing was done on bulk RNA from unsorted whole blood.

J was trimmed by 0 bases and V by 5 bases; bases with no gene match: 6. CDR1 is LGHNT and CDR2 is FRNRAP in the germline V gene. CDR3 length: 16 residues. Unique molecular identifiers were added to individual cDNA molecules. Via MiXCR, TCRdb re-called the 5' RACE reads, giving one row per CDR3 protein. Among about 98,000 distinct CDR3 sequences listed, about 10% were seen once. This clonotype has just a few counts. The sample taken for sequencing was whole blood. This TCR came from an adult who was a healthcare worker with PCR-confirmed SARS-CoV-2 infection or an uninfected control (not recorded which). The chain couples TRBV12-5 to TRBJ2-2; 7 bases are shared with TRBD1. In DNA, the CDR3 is TGTGCTAGTGGTGAACGGGACAGTCCGAACACCGGGGAGCTGTTTTTT. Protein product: CASGERDSPNTGELFF.